The rows below give T cell receptor beta chains drawn from one sample of a study of metastatic and nonmetastatic thyroid tumors. MiXCR reprocessed the PCR reads for TCRdb. The table includes about 22,000 clones, roughly 36% detected once. The sequencing input was blood. All receptors come from a male donor with papillary thyroid cancer or a benign thyroid nodule (not recorded which). Some clones in this sample may be carry-over from other donors' samples. Both conserved end residues are part of each CDR3. The D gene is left open where the match is weak.

d_call v_call cdr3_aa
NA TRBV12-3/TRBV12-4 CASSLVSNYGYTF
NA TRBV4-1 CASSQDLGPVEQYF
TRBD2 TRBV28 CASSSQGLAGGLDTQYF
NA TRBV12-3/TRBV12-4 CASSTPSGVGQYF
NA TRBV12-3/TRBV12-4 CASRPLADFSGELFF
NA TRBV10-1 CASSEGADTQYF
NA TRBV7-2 CASSPATTNQPQHF
TRBD1 TRBV28 CASSTRQGAYGYTF
NA TRBV29-1 CSVGGANYGYTF
TRBD1 TRBV18 CASSPGRGYEQYF
NA TRBV5-1 CASSLGNVIEQFF
NA TRBV20-1 CSAKIWGGDSSPLHF
TRBD1 TRBV10-3 CAIRGGQGGTDTQYF
NA TRBV5-1 CASSLALGTYEQYF
NA TRBV19 CASRESDLVASSTDTQYF
NA TRBV6-1 CASRGGADQPQHF
NA TRBV11-2 CASSLEPGNTIYF